This is a list of T cell receptor beta chains from one sample in a study of T cell responses to AZD1222 COVID-19 vaccine. Data came from immunoSEQ multiplex PCR; TCRdb stores just in-frame clones and leaves some out. This table holds about 120,000 clones, approximately 90% found once. This material consisted of peripheral blood, taken 28 days after the second AZD1222 dose. The receptors derive from an adult who received the AZD1222 COVID-19 vaccine. Each CDR3 is given with its conserved first and last residue.

v_gene: TRBV9
j_gene: TRBJ1-2
CDR3aa: CASSSQGGSGYTF

v_gene: TRBV13
j_gene: TRBJ2-5
CDR3aa: CASSLVTGGQETQYF

v_gene: TRBV9
j_gene: TRBJ2-7
CDR3aa: CASNAGGLAAYEQYF

v_gene: TRBV5-1
j_gene: TRBJ1-1
CDR3aa: CASSPGLLNTEAFF

v_gene: TRBV7-9
j_gene: TRBJ2-7
CDR3aa: CASSSKSHSYEQYF

v_gene: TRBV6-5
j_gene: TRBJ1-5
CDR3aa: CASLVSRGQPQHF

v_gene: TRBV18
j_gene: TRBJ2-7
CDR3aa: CASSLTQVSYEQYF

v_gene: TRBV5-1
j_gene: TRBJ2-4
CDR3aa: CASSLGWGQNIQYF

v_gene: TRBV27
j_gene: TRBJ1-2
CDR3aa: CASSGTGVLYGYTF

v_gene: TRBV13
j_gene: TRBJ2-1
CDR3aa: CASSLGGQDNEQFF